This is a list of T cell receptor beta chains from one sample in a study of cytomegalovirus exposure and HLA in healthy donors. TCRdb's table, derived via immunoSEQ multiplex PCR, lists solely in-frame clones and lacks some. The data hold 120,000 to 150,000 clones, with approximately 79% observed a single time. Sequences were obtained from PBMCs. Receptor source: a woman between 50 and 59 years old in good health and CMV-seropositive. The CDR3 runs from the conserved cysteine through the conserved F or W. D genes are given only for firm matches. The size entry is marked missing in some rows and otherwise reads once, few, many or a size class.

V,J,D,size,DNA,CDR3
TRBV7-2,TRBJ2-1,TRBD2,-,TGTGCCAGCAGCTTAGCTTTCCGGGCTAGCGGATACAATGAGCAGTTCTTC,CASSLAFRASGYNEQFF
TRBV5-1,TRBJ2-1,-,once,TGCGCCAGCAGCCTCCAAGTGGGGGCGAATGAGCAGTTCTTC,CASSLQVGANEQFF
TRBV5-5,TRBJ1-1,-,-,TGTGCCAGCAGCTTGGGGTCCGGGACTGAAGCTTTCTTT,CASSLGSGTEAFF
TRBV9,TRBJ1-2,-,-,TGTGCCAGCAGCGTAGCGACGGGGAGCTACACCTTC,CASSVATGSYTF
TRBV7-3,TRBJ1-5,-,-,TGTGCCAGCAGCTTAACGTCGGGGGGCGGGCAGCCCCAGCATTTT,CASSLTSGGGQPQHF
TRBV5-6,TRBJ1-3,TRBD1,few,TGTGCCAGCAGCTATGGTGGGACAGGCCACACCCCGGGGACCATATATTTT,CASSYGGTGHTPGTIYF
TRBV5-6,TRBJ2-1,TRBD2,-,TGTGCCAGCAGCTTTCGAGAGCGGGGGGGACCCAATAATGAGCAGTTCTTC,CASSFRERGGPNNEQFF
TRBV6-1,TRBJ2-3,-,-,TGTGCCAGCAGTGAACCGGGGTCTAGCACAGATACGCAGTATTTT,CASSEPGSSTDTQYF
TRBV10-3,TRBJ2-7,-,-,TGTGCCATCAGTGGACTCCCTGGACAGACCACCTACGAGCAGTACTTC,CAISGLPGQTTYEQYF
TRBV14,TRBJ2-2,-,few,TGTGCCAGCAGCTATGTAGGGGCCGGGGAGCTGTTTTTT,CASSYVGAGELFF
TRBV5-1,TRBJ1-1,TRBD1,-,TGCGCCAGCAGCTCACAGGGGACCATCACTGAAGCTTTCTTT,CASSSQGTITEAFF
TRBV28,TRBJ2-5,-,-,TGTGCCAGCAGTCCTGAGGGGAGGGAGACCCAGTACTTC,CASSPEGRETQYF
TRBV30,TRBJ1-5,-,-,TGTGCCTGGTCCCAGGGACTCCGTCAGCCCCAGCATTTT,CAWSQGLRQPQHF
TRBV7-2,TRBJ1-2,-,few,TGTGCCAGCAGCTTATCCAGGGGTAACTATGGCTACACCTTC,CASSLSRGNYGYTF